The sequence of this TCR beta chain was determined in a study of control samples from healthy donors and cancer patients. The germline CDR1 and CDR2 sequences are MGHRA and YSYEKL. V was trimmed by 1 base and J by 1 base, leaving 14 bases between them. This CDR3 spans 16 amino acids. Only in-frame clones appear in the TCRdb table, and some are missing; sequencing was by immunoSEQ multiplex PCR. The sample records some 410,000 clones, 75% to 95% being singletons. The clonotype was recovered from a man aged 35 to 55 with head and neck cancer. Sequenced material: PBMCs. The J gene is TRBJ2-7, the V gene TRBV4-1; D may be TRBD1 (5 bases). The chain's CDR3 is CASSQVEQVSSYEQYF. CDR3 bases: TGCGCCAGCAGCCAAGTGGAACAGGTCTCTTCCTACGAGCAGTACTTC.